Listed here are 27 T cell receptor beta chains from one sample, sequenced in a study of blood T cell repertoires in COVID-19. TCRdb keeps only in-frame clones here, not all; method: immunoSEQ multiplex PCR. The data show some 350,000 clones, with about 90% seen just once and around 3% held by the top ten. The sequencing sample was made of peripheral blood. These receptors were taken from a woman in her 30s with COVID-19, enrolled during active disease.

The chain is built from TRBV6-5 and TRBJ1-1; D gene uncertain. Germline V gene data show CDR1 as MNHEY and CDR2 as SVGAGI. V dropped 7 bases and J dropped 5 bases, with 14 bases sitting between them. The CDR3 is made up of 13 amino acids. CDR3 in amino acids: CASTPVLWTEAFF. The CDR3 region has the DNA TGTGCCAGCACTCCAGTCCTGTGGACTGAAGCTTTCTTT.

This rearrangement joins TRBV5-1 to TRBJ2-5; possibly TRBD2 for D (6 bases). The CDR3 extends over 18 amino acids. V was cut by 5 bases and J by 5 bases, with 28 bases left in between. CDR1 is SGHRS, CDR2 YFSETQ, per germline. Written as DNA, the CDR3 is TGCGCCAGCAGTCAGAGTCGCGGGGCAGGGATGATCAGCGAGACCCAGTACTTC. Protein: CASSQSRGAGMISETQYF.

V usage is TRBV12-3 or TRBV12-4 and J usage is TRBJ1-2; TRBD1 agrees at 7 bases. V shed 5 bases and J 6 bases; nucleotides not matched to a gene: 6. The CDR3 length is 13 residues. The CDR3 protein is CASSTYRGNGYTF. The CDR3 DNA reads TGTGCCAGCAGTACTTACAGGGGCAATGGCTACACCTTC.

This chain's CDR3 is CASSRTQDQPQHF. CDR3 in DNA: TGTGCCAGCAGCAGAACCCAGGATCAGCCCCAGCATTTT. V and J are TRBV5-8 and TRBJ1-5; D unresolved. The CDR3 has 13 residues. The germline gives CDR1 SGHTS, CDR2 YDEGEE. Trimming removed 4 bases from V and 5 bases from J, with 10 bases in between.

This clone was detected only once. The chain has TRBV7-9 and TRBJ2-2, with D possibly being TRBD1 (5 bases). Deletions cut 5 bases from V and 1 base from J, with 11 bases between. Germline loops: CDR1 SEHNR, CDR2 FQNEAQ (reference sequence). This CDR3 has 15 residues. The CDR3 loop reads CASSPQGQNTGELFF. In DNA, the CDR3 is TGTGCCAGCAGCCCTCAAGGACAGAACACCGGGGAGCTGTTTTTT.

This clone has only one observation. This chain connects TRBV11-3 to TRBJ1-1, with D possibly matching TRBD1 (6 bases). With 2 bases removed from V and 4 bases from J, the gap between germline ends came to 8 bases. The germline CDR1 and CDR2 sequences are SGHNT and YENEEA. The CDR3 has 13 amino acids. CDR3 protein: CASSLRGITEAFF. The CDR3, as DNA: TGTGCCAGCAGCTTAAGGGGGATCACTGAAGCTTTCTTT.

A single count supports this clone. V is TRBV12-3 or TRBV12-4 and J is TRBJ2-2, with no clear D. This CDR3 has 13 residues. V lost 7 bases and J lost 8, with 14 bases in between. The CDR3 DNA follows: TGTGCCAGCACACTTATAAACCCGGGGGAGCTGTTTTTT. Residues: CASTLINPGELFF.

The CDR3 is CASSYSTTLTYGYTF. CDR3 nucleotide sequence: TGTGCCAGCAGTTACTCAACTACCCTTACTTATGGCTACACCTTC. The chain has TRBV6-5 and TRBJ1-2; D remains unclear. Trimming took off 0 bases at V and 5 bases at J, with 13 bases between the two ends. CDR1 and CDR2 (germline): MNHEY, SVGAGI. This CDR3 spans 15 amino acids.

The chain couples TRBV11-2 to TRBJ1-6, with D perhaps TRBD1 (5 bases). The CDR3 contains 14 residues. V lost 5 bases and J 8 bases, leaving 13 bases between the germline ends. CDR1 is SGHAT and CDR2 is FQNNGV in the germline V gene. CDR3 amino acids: CASSPGGEDSPLHF. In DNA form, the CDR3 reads TGTGCCAGCAGCCCCGGGGGAGAGGATTCACCCCTCCACTTT. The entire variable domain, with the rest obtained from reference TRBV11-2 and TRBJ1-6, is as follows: EAGVAQSPRYKIIEKRQSVAFWCNPISGHATLYWYQQILGQGPKLLIQFQNNGVVDDSQLPKDRFSAERLKGVDSTLKIQPAKLEDSAVYLCASSPGGEDSPLHFGNGTRLTVT.

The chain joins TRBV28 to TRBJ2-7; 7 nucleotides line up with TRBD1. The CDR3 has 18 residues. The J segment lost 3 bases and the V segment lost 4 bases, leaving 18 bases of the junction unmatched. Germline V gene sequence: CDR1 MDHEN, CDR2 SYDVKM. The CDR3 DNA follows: TGTGCCAGCAGTTCCCTTGTGCCGGACAGGATCTGGGACTACGAGCAGTACTTC. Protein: CASSSLVPDRIWDYEQYF.

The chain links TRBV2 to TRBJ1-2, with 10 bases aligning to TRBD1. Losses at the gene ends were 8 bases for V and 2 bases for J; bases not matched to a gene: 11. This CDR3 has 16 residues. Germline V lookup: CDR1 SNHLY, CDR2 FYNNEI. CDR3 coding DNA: TGTGCCAGCCCGCTAGTAGGGGACAGGGGAAACTATGGCTACACCTTC. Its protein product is CASPLVGDRGNYGYTF.

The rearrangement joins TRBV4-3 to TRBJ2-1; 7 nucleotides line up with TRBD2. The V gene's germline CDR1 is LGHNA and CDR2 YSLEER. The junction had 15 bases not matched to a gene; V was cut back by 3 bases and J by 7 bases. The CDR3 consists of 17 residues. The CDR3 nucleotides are TGCGCCAGCAGCCAGGACGGGACTACCGAATTATGGAATGAGCAGTTCTTC. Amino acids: CASSQDGTTELWNEQFF.

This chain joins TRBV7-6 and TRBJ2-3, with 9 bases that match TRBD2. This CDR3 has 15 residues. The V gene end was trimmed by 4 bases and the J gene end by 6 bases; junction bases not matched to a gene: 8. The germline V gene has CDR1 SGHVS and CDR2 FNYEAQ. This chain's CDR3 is CASSSLAGGFDTQYF. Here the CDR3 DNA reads TGTGCCAGCAGCTCACTAGCGGGTGGTTTCGATACGCAGTATTTT.

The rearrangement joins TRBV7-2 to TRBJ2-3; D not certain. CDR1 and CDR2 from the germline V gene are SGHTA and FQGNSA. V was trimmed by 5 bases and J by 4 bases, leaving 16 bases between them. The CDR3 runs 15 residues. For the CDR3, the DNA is TGTGCCAGCAGCGCGGTCCCTGAAACTCCAGATACGCAGTATTTT. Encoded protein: CASSAVPETPDTQYF.

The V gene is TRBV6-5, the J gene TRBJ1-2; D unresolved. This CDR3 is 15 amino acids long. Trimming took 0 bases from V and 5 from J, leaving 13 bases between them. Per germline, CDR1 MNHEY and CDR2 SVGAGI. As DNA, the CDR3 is TGTGCCAGCAGTTACTCGGGCAGTGTGGTATATGGCTACACCTTC. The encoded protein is CASSYSGSVVYGYTF.

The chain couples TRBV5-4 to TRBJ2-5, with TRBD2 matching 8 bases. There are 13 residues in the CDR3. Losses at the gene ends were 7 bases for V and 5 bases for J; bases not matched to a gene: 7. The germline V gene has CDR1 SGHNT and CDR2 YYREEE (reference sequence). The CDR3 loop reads CASFSGSRETQYF. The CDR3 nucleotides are TGTGCCAGCTTCAGCGGGAGTCGGGAGACCCAGTACTTC.

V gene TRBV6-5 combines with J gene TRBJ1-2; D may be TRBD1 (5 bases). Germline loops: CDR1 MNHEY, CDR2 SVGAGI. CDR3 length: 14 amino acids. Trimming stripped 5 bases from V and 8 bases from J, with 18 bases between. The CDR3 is CASSPRDLGRGYTF. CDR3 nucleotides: TGTGCCAGCAGTCCCCGGGACTTGGGGAGGGGCTACACCTTC.

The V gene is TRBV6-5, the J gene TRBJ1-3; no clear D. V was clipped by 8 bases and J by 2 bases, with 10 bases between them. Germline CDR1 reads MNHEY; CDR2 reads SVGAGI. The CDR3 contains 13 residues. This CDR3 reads CASLSAAGNTIYF. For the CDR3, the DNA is TGTGCCAGCTTATCAGCGGCTGGAAACACCATATATTTT.

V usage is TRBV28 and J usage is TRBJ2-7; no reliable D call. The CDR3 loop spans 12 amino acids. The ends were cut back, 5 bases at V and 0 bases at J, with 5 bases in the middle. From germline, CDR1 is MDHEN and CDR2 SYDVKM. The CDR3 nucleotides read TGTGCCAGCAGTCTCAGCTCCTACGAGCAGTACTTC. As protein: CASSLSSYEQYF. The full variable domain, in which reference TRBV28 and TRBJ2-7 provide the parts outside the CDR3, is DVKVTQSSRYLVKRTGEKVFLECVQDMDHENMFWYRQDPGLGLRLIYFSYDVKMKEKGDIPEGYSVSREKKERFSLILESASTNQTSMYLCASSLSSYEQYFGPGTRLTVT.

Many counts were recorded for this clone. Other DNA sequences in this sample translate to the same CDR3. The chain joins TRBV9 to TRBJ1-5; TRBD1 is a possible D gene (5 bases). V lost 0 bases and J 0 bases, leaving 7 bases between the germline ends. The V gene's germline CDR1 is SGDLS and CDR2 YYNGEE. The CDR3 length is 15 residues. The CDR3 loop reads CASSVDGHSNQPQHF. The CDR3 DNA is TGTGCCAGCAGCGTAGACGGACATAGCAATCAGCCCCAGCATTTT. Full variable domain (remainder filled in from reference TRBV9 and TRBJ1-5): DSGVTQTPKHLITATGQRVTLRCSPRSGDLSVYWYQQSLDQGLQFLIQYYNGEERAKGNILERFSAQQFPDLHSELNLSSLELGDSALYFCASSVDGHSNQPQHFGDGTRLSIL.

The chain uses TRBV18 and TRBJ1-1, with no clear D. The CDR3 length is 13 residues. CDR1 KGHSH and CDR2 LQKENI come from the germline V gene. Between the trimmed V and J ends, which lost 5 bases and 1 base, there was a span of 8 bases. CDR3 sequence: CASSTGENTEAFF. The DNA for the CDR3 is TGTGCCAGCTCAACGGGAGAGAACACTGAAGCTTTCTTT.

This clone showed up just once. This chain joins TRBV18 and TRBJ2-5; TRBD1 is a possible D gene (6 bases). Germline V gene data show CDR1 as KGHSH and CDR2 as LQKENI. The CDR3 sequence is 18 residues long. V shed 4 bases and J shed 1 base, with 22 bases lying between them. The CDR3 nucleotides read TGTGCCAGCTCACACCGACAGGTCGCACGGACCCGCCAAGAGACCCAGTACTTC. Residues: CASSHRQVARTRQETQYF.

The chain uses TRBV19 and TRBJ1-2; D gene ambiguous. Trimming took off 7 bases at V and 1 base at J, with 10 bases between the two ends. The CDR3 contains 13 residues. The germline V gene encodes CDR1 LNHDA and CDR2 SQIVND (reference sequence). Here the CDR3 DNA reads TGTGCCAGTACCTCAGGACTTAACTATGGCTACACCTTC. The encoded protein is CASTSGLNYGYTF.

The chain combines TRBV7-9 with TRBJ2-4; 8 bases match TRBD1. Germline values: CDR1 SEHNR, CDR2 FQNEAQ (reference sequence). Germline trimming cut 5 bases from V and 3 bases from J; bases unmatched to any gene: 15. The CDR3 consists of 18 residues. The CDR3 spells CASSGRQGFEAVKNIQYF. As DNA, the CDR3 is TGTGCCAGCAGCGGCCGACAGGGGTTTGAGGCGGTCAAAAACATTCAGTACTTC. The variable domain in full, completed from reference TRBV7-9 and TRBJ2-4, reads DTGVSQNPRHKITKRGQNVTFRCDPISEHNRLYWYRQTLGQGPEFLTYFQNEAQLEKSRLLSDRFSAERPKGSFSTLEIQRTEQGDSAMYLCASSGRQGFEAVKNIQYFGAGTRLSVL.

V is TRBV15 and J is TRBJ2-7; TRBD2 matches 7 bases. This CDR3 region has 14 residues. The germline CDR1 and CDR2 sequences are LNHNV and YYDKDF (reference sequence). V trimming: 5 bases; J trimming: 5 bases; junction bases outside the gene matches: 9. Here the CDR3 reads CATSRATSFHEQYF. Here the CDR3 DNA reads TGTGCCACCAGCCGTGCGACTAGCTTCCACGAGCAGTACTTC.

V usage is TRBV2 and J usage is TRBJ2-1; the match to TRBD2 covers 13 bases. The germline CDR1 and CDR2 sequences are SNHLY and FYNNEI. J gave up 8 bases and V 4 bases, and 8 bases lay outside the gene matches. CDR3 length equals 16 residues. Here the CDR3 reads CASSARTSGRSYEQFF. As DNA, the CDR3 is TGTGCCAGCAGTGCCAGGACTAGCGGGAGAAGCTATGAGCAGTTCTTC.

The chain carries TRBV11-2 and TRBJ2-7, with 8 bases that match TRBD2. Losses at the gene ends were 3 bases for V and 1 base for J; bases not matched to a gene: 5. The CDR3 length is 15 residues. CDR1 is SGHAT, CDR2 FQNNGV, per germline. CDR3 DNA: TGTGCCAGCAGCTTTTCTGCGGGGGGATCCTACGAGCAGTACTTC. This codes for CASSFSAGGSYEQYF.